This T cell receptor (beta chain) was recorded in a study of tumor-infiltrating lymphocytes in oesophageal squamous cell carcinoma. TCRdb reprocessed the PCR reads with MiXCR, giving one entry per CDR3 protein. Here the sample spans tens of thousands of distinct CDR3 sequences, around 38% being singletons. CDR1 SGHTA and CDR2 FQGTGA come from the germline V gene. V was shortened by 7 bases and J by 10 bases, with 10 bases between the two germline ends. This CDR3 has 10 residues. This clonotype is labeled as medium-sized. The chain links TRBV7-3 to TRBJ1-1; D remains unclear. This receptor was obtained from a male donor with esophageal squamous cell carcinoma. The sequenced material came from esophageal tumor tissue. CDR3 loop: CASTGRGAFF. The CDR3 DNA follows: TGTGCCAGCACCGGCCGTGGAGCTTTCTTT.